This T cell receptor beta chain was identified in a study of cytomegalovirus exposure and HLA in healthy donors. A remark on this clone: Its antigen remains unidentified.

Primers for the PCR totalled 60 Vbeta and 13 Jbeta. Profiling relied on immunoSEQ multiplex PCR, and the TCRdb table lists in-frame clones only, not all of them. This table has about 190,000 clones, roughly four fifths appearing once. Overall study findings and caveats: TRBV6-2, TRBV6-3 and some other V segments were unresolvable in 87-base-pair reads. According to the study, around 150 TCR beta chains were cytomegalovirus-associated. CMV serostatus was the only recorded immune exposure for donors.

The CDR3 has 14 residues. From germline, CDR1 is SGDLS and CDR2 YYNGEE. Deletions cut 7 bases from V and 4 bases from J, with 17 bases between. This receptor was taken from a woman under 40 in good health and CMV-seropositive. The chain has TRBV9 and TRBJ1-2; tentative D call: TRBD1 (5 bases). The material sequenced was PBMCs. The CDR3 sequence: CASRPPRGLYGYTF. Here the CDR3 DNA reads TGTGCCAGCCGACCCCCGCGGGGCCTCTATGGCTACACCTTC. The variable domain in full, completed from reference TRBV9 and TRBJ1-2, reads DSGVTQTPKHLITATGQRVTLRCSPRSGDLSVYWYQQSLDQGLQFLIQYYNGEERAKGNILERFSAQQFPDLHSELNLSSLELGDSALYFCASRPPRGLYGYTFGSGTRLTVV.